The 15 T cell receptor beta chains below all came from one sample that was sequenced in a study of T cell changes during pregnancy in multiple sclerosis. The data were produced by immunoSEQ multiplex PCR, yet TCRdb's version contains in-frame clones alone and is incomplete. Here the sample spans tens of thousands of clones, roughly 96% being singletons. Here the sequenced sample was CD8+ T cells from peripheral blood mononuclear cells, taken after pregnancy. These receptors all come from a female donor with multiple sclerosis, enrolled in a pregnancy study.

This chain links TRBV19 with TRBJ2-1; TRBD2 matches at 16 bases. This CDR3 is built from 20 residues. V shed 9 bases, J shed 4 bases, and the junction held 18 bases outside the gene matches. CDR1 LNHDA and CDR2 SQIVND come from the germline V gene (reference sequence). The CDR3 protein is CASRFGGTSGRGGSYNEQFF. The CDR3 DNA sequence: TGTGCCAGCCGATTCGGAGGGACTAGCGGGAGGGGGGGGAGTTACAATGAGCAGTTCTTC. Using reference TRBV19 and TRBJ2-1 for the parts outside the CDR3, the full variable domain is DGGITQSPKYLFRKEGQNVTLSCEQNLNHDAMYWYRQDPGQGLRLIYYSQIVNDFQKGDIAEGYSVSREKKESFPLTVTSAQKNPTAFYLCASRFGGTSGRGGSYNEQFFGPGTRLTVL.

The chain couples TRBV27 to TRBJ2-7; 13 bases map to TRBD2. The ends lost 7 bases at V and 6 bases at J; junction bases unmatched: 12. Germline V CDR1 and CDR2: MNHEY, SMNVEV (reference sequence). CDR3 length equals 16 residues. The CDR3 DNA follows: TGTGCCAGCAACGCAGAGGGGACTAGCGGGATCGGCGAGCAGTACTTC. As protein: CASNAEGTSGIGEQYF.

The chain is built from TRBV27 and TRBJ1-5; no definite D call. CDR3 length: 15 residues. Trimming left V 0 bases short and J 2 bases short, with 8 bases between. Looked up from germline, CDR1 is MNHEY and CDR2 is SMNVEV (reference sequence). CDR3 coding DNA: TGTGCCAGCAGTTTATCTAAGAGTGGCAATCAGCCCCAGCATTTT. Amino acids: CASSLSKSGNQPQHF.

The chain has TRBV7-9 and TRBJ1-5; no definite D call. The CDR3 totals 16 residues. Trimming removed 2 bases from V and 0 bases from J, with 11 bases in between. The V gene's germline CDR1 is SEHNR and CDR2 FQNEAQ (reference sequence). The CDR3 region has the DNA TGTGCCAGCAGCTTAACGGCGGATTATAGCAATCAGCCCCAGCATTTT. It encodes CASSLTADYSNQPQHF.

In DNA form, the CDR3 reads TGCGCCAGCAGGTCCGACAGGGGGGTTAATACGCAGTATTTT. Residues: CASRSDRGVNTQYF. V and J are TRBV5-1 and TRBJ2-3, with 9 bases identical to TRBD1. The germline gives CDR1 SGHRS, CDR2 YFSETQ. V shed 5 bases and J 7 bases; nucleotides not matched to a gene: 8. The CDR3 is 14 amino acids.

The chain links TRBV25-1 to TRBJ2-2, with 14 bases identical to TRBD2. The CDR3 contains 18 residues. The germline gives CDR1 MGHDK, CDR2 SYGVNS. J gave up 1 base and V 5 bases, and 6 bases lay outside the gene matches. Here the CDR3 DNA reads TGTGCCAGCAGTCCCGGACTAGCGGGAGGCGTGAACACCGGGGAGCTGTTTTTT. It yields the protein CASSPGLAGGVNTGELFF.

The table lists this clone with a count of one. V gene TRBV28 combines with J gene TRBJ2-3; D might be TRBD2 (5 bases). V lost 5 bases, J lost 3 bases, and 18 bases lay in between. CDR1 is MDHEN, CDR2 SYDVKM, per germline. There are 16 residues in the CDR3. CDR3 loop: CASSPWGRGETDTQYF. CDR3 DNA: TGTGCCAGCAGTCCCTGGGGTCGGGGAGAGACAGATACGCAGTATTTT.

V usage is TRBV2 and J usage is TRBJ2-1; 8 bases are shared with TRBD2. J gave up 0 bases and V 9 bases, and 7 bases lay outside the gene matches. The germline gives CDR1 SNHLY, CDR2 FYNNEI. There are 15 residues in the CDR3. In DNA form, the CDR3 reads TGTGCCAGTCGACTAGCGCTGAGCTCCTACAATGAGCAGTTCTTC. This translates into CASRLALSSYNEQFF.

The chain carries TRBV19 and TRBJ1-2; D is perhaps TRBD1 (5 bases). CDR1 is LNHDA and CDR2 is SQIVND in the germline V gene (reference sequence). Trimming removed 1 base from V and 9 bases from J, with 9 bases in between. The CDR3 runs 12 residues. In nucleotides, the CDR3 is TGTGCCAGTAGTATAGGGACATCACGCTACACCTTC. Translation: CASSIGTSRYTF.

The chain recombines TRBV14 with TRBJ2-2, with D tentatively TRBD1 (6 bases). V lost 0 bases and J 0 bases, leaving 8 bases between the germline ends. The germline V gene encodes CDR1 SGHDN and CDR2 FVKESK. The CDR3 spans 16 residues. The CDR3 loop is CASSQEKGANTGELFF. CDR3 in DNA: TGTGCCAGCAGCCAAGAGAAGGGGGCGAACACCGGGGAGCTGTTTTTT.

V and J are TRBV27 and TRBJ1-1; TRBD1 matches at 7 bases. Trimming removed 2 bases from V and 4 bases from J; junction bases left unmatched: 4. The CDR3 runs to 14 residues. Per germline, CDR1 MNHEY and CDR2 SMNVEV (reference sequence). The CDR3 DNA is TGTGCCAGCAGTTTACTCAACAGGGGCACTGAAGCTTTCTTT. Protein: CASSLLNRGTEAFF.

The rearrangement joins TRBV7-9 to TRBJ1-1; D gene unclear. Trimming pared 7 bases from V and 4 bases from J, leaving 13 bases between. The germline V gene has CDR1 SEHNR and CDR2 FQNEAQ (reference sequence). The CDR3 is made up of 13 amino acids. The CDR3 protein is CASTNGVATEAFF. CDR3 nucleotide sequence: TGTGCCAGCACAAACGGGGTAGCCACTGAAGCTTTCTTT.

The chain uses TRBV15 and TRBJ1-1, with 8 nucleotides matching TRBD1. CDR1 is LNHNV, CDR2 YYDKDF, per germline (reference sequence). The CDR3 sequence is 16 residues long. The J segment lost 4 bases and the V segment lost 0 bases, leaving 7 bases of the junction unmatched. The CDR3 nucleotides read TGTGCCACCAGCAGAGATGAAGACAGGGGCGGCACTGAAGCTTTCTTT. Its protein is CATSRDEDRGGTEAFF. The variable domain in full, completed from reference TRBV15 and TRBJ1-1, reads DAMVIQNPRYQVTQFGKPVTLSCSQTLNHNVMYWYQQKSSQAPKLLFHYYDKDFNNEADTPDNFQSRRPNTSFCFLDIRSPGLGDTAMYLCATSRDEDRGGTEAFFGQGTRLTVV.

This clone was seen once. The CDR3 sequence is CASSVEGAGALDTQYF. The CDR3 DNA reads TGTGCCAGCAGCGTAGAAGGAGCGGGAGCCTTGGATACGCAGTATTTT. This chain uses TRBV9 with TRBJ2-3, with 8 bases identical to TRBD2. Germline CDR1 is SGDLS and CDR2 is YYNGEE. This CDR3 comprises 16 residues. The V and J ends lost 0 bases and 6 bases, in that order; junction bases with no gene match: 9. The full variable domain, completed using reference TRBV9 and TRBJ2-3, is DSGVTQTPKHLITATGQRVTLRCSPRSGDLSVYWYQQSLDQGLQFLIQYYNGEERAKGNILERFSAQQFPDLHSELNLSSLELGDSALYFCASSVEGAGALDTQYFGPGTRLTVL.

This chain joins TRBV29-1 and TRBJ2-7; 12 positions agree with TRBD2. V lost 4 bases and J lost 2; bases outside the gene matches: 6. CDR3 length: 15 residues. Germline V gives CDR1 SQVTM, CDR2 ANQGSEA. CDR3 DNA: TGCAGCGTTGCTGGGAGACTAGCGGGGGCCTACGAGCAGTACTTC. It translates to CSVAGRLAGAYEQYF.